What follows describes a single T cell receptor (beta chain). The data belong to a study of blood T cell repertoires in COVID-19. Background on the study: Samples of COVID-19 (acute and convalescent) were obtained from the United States, Italy and Spain. T cells, B-cell-depleted T cells, or PBMCs supplied cDNA or gDNA.

The authors' processing: Amplified reference gene primers provided the basis for estimating nucleated cell counts. The assay was immunoSEQ multiplex PCR, and TCRdb's table has in-frame clones only and misses some. From that table come the V and J calls and clone size; the DNA was used to work out D and trimming. The repertoire holds about 62,000 clones, with approximately 90% as singletons. Trimming removed 6 bases at V and 5 bases at J, with 6 bases between. The CDR3 is 11 residues long. Looked up from germline, CDR1 is SGHNT and CDR2 is YENEEA. The chain uses TRBV11-3 and TRBJ2-3; D gene ambiguous. Material: peripheral blood. This clonotype was sampled from a human donor in a cohort sampled during active COVID-19. CDR3 bases: TGTGCCAGCAGTCCGGGAGATACGCAGTATTTT. Translated: CASSPGDTQYF.